Sequencing of this T cell receptor beta chain was carried out in a study of OX40 agonist ivuxolimab in advanced cancers. General study findings and limits: The authors did not determine the antigen specificity of the expanded peripheral T cells. CD4+ and CD8+ blood T cells expanded clonally by week 6 at 0.1 to 3.0 mg/kg. Low normalized T-cell clonal expansion was additionally recorded for some nonresponders.

Autoimmune disease history or systemic immunosuppression led to patients being barred. A note on this clone: The antigen is unknown.

Profiled with immunoSEQ multiplex PCR; TCRdb holds only in-frame clones, not every one. The data show about 61,000 clones, 92% seen once. CDR1 is SGHVS, CDR2 FQNEAQ, per germline. The V and J ends lost 3 bases and 4 bases respectively, with 7 bases between them. CDR3 length: 13 residues. The V gene is TRBV7-8, the J gene TRBJ1-5; no firm D call. Sequencing used CD4+ or CD8+ T cells sorted from blood, obtained in a trial of the OX40 agonist ivuxolimab. This clonotype originated in an adult with an advanced solid tumor such as melanoma, head and neck, liver or kidney cancer. As DNA, the CDR3 is TGTGCCAGCAGCTTTTTAGAGAATCAGCCCCAGCATTTT. Its protein is CASSFLENQPQHF.